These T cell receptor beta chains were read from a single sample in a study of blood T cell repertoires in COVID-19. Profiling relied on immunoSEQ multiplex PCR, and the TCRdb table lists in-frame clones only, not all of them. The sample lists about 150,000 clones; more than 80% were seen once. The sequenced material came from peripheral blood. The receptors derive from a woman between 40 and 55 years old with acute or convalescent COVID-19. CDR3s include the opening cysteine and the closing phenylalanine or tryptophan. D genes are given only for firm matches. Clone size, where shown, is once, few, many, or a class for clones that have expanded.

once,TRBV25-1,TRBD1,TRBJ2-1,CASSEYKTGGVSNEQFF,TGTGCCAGCAGTGAATACAAAACAGGGGGCGTCTCCAATGAGCAGTTCTTC
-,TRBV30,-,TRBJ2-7,CAWSVKGRVNEQYF,TGTGCCTGGAGTGTTAAAGGCAGGGTAAACGAGCAGTACTTC
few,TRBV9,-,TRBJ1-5,CASSVTDSRNQPQHF,TGTGCCAGCAGCGTAACGGACAGTCGCAATCAGCCCCAGCATTTT
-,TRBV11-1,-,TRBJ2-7,CASSLYLMAYEQYF,TGTGCCAGCAGCTTATACCTAATGGCCTACGAGCAGTACTTC
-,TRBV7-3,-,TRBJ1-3,CASSLRDKYF,TGTGCCAGCAGCTTAAGGGACAAATATTTT
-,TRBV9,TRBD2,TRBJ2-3,CASSVGRGAPTDTQYF,TGTGCCAGCAGCGTAGGGCGGGGGGCCCCTACAGATACGCAGTATTTT
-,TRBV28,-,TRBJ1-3,CASIGSGAYSGNTIYF,TGTGCCAGCATTGGTTCAGGGGCCTACTCTGGAAACACCATATATTTT
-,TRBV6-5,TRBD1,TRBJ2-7,CASRYGTGVLYEQYF,TGTGCCAGCAGATATGGGACAGGAGTTCTCTACGAGCAGTACTTC
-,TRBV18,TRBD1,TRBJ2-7,CASSSRDSSYEQYF,TGTGCCAGCTCATCCCGGGACAGCTCCTACGAGCAGTACTTC
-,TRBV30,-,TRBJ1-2,CAWSVTINGYTF,TGTGCCTGGAGCGTTACAATCAATGGCTACACCTTC
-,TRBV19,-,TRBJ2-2,CASSISGVPTGELFF,TGTGCCAGTAGTATTTCCGGAGTTCCCACCGGGGAGCTGTTTTTT
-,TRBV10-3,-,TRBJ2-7,CAISGGHSAEQYF,TGTGCCATCAGTGGCGGACACAGCGCCGAGCAGTACTTC
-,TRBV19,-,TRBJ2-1,CASSIAGATYEQFF,TGTGCCAGTAGTATAGCAGGGGCTACCTATGAGCAGTTCTTC
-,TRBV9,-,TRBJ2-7,CASSVVQTRTYEQYF,TGTGCCAGCAGCGTAGTCCAGACAAGAACCTACGAGCAGTACTTC
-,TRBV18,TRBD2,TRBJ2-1,CASSPSSAGGHNEQFF,TGTGCCAGCTCACCAAGTTCAGCGGGAGGCCACAATGAGCAGTTCTTC
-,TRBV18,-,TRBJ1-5,CASSTTGSNQPQHF,TGTGCCAGCTCTACAACAGGGAGCAATCAGCCCCAGCATTTT
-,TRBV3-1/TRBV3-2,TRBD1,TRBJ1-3,CASSPRTGAGNTIYF,TGTGCCAGCAGCCCGCGGACAGGGGCTGGAAACACCATATATTTT
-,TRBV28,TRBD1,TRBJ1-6,CASRTNRGRGSSPLHF,TGTGCCAGCAGAACAAACAGGGGGCGCGGGAGTTCACCCCTCCACTTT
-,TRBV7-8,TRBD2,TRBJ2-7,CASSLVGLRTYEQYF,TGTGCCAGCAGCTTAGTGGGACTAAGGACTTACGAGCAGTACTTC
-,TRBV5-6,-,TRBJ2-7,CASSLAQISYEQYF,TGTGCCAGCAGCTTGGCCCAGATCTCCTACGAGCAGTACTTC
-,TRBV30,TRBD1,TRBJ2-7,CAWTRGSSYEQYF,TGTGCCTGGACCAGGGGGAGTTCCTACGAGCAGTACTTC
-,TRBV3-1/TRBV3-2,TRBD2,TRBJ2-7,CASSLGLEYEQYF,TGTGCCAGCAGCTTGGGACTAGAGTACGAGCAGTACTTC
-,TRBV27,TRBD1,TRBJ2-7,CASSLQDRGNEQYF,TGTGCCAGCAGTTTACAGGACAGGGGCAACGAGCAGTACTTC
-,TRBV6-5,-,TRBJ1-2,CASSYLQDDSYGYTF,TGTGCCAGCAGTTATCTTCAGGATGATTCCTATGGCTACACCTTC
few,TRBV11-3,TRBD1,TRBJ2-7,CASSEAGTGSLSAYEQYF,TGTGCCAGCTCAGAAGCCGGGACAGGGTCTTTGTCCGCCTACGAGCAGTACTTC
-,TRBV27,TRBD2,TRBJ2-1,CASSPLAGGPDEQFF,TGTGCCAGCAGCCCCCTAGCGGGAGGCCCCGATGAGCAGTTCTTC
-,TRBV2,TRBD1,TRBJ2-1,CASSADRGPPEFF,TGTGCCAGCAGTGCCGATAGGGGGCCTCCCGAGTTCTTC
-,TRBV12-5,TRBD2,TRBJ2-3,CASGLRILAGGMDTQYF,TGTGCTAGTGGTTTGCGCATACTAGCGGGGGGGATGGATACGCAGTATTTT
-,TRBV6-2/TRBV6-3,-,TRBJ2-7,CASSSDRISYEQYF,TGTGCCAGCAGTTCCGACAGGATCTCCTACGAGCAGTACTTC
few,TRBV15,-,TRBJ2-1,CATSRESRNEQFF,TGTGCCACCAGCAGAGAATCCCGGAATGAGCAGTTCTTC
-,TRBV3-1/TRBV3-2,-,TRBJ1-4,CASSQEQGLGIINEKLFF,TGTGCCAGCAGCCAGGAACAGGGTTTGGGGATTATCAATGAAAAACTGTTTTTT
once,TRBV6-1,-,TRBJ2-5,CASSESRGGETQYF,TGTGCCAGCAGTGAATCTCGCGGAGGGGAGACCCAGTACTTC
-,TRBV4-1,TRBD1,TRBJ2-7,CASSQLGQGHEQYF,TGCGCCAGCAGCCAACTGGGACAGGGGCACGAGCAGTACTTC
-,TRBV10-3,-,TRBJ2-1,CAISDGSSVYNEQFF,TGTGCCATCAGTGACGGGTCTTCCGTCTACAATGAGCAGTTCTTC
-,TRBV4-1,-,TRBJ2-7,CASSQGQGIYEQYF,TGCGCCAGCAGCCAAGGGCAGGGCATTTACGAGCAGTACTTC
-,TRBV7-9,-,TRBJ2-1,CASSFWQGGNEQFF,TGTGCCAGCAGCTTTTGGCAGGGGGGCAATGAGCAGTTCTTC
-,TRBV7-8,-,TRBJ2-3,CASSLAGADTQYF,TGTGCCAGCAGCTTAGCAGGGGCAGATACGCAGTATTTT
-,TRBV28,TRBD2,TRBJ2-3,CASSVRRAGETDTQYF,TGTGCCAGCAGTGTTAGAAGAGCGGGAGAAACAGATACGCAGTATTTT
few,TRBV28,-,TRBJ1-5,CASSLSLGGPIEPQHF,TGTGCCAGCAGTTTATCTCTCGGGGGGCCAATCGAGCCCCAGCATTTT
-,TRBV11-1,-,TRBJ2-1,CASSHSRTNEQFF,TGTGCCAGCAGCCATTCTAGAACCAATGAGCAGTTCTTC
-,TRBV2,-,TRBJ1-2,CASSASGVYGYTF,TGTGCCAGCAGTGCATCGGGGGTCTATGGCTACACCTTC
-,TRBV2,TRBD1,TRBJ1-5,CASSDDLGQGGQPQHF,TGTGCCAGCAGTGATGATTTGGGACAGGGGGGACAGCCCCAGCATTTT
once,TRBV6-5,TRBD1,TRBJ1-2,CASSSGQGRGYGYTF,TGTGCCAGCAGTTCTGGACAGGGGCGAGGCTATGGCTACACCTTC
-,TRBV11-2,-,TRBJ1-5,CASSEDTTAYSNQPQHF,TGTGCCAGCAGCGAGGACACTACGGCATATAGCAATCAGCCCCAGCATTTT
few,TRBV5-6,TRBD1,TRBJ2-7,CASSFQDRAGEQYF,TGTGCCAGCAGCTTTCAGGACAGGGCAGGCGAGCAGTACTTC
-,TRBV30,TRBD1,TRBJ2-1,CAWSDRDRAMDNEQFF,TGTGCCTGGAGTGACCGGGACAGGGCTATGGACAATGAGCAGTTCTTC
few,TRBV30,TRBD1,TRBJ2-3,CAWSTGGQADTQYF,TGTGCCTGGTCCACAGGGGGCCAAGCAGATACGCAGTATTTT
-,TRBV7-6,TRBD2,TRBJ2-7,CASSLGLAPLDEQYF,TGTGCCAGCAGCTTAGGACTAGCGCCACTTGACGAGCAGTACTTC
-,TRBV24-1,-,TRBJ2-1,CATSDLSSDYYEQFF,TGTGCCACCAGTGATTTGAGCTCAGACTATTATGAGCAGTTCTTC
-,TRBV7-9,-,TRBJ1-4,CASSLLQINPTNEKLFF,TGTGCCAGCAGCTTATTACAGATAAACCCAACTAATGAAAAACTGTTTTTT
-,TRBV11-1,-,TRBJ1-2,CASSLELGDYYGYTF,TGTGCCAGCAGCTTAGAGTTGGGGGACTACTATGGCTACACCTTC
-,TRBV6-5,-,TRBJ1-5,CASTDRIGGGQPQHF,TGTGCCAGCACCGACCGGATCGGGGGGGGACAGCCCCAGCATTTT
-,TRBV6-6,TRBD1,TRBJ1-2,CASSRGQAVFGYTF,TGTGCCAGCAGCCGTGGACAGGCTGTGTTTGGCTACACCTTC
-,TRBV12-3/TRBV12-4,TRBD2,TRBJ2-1,CASSLAGGEQFF,TGTGCCAGCAGTCTAGCGGGAGGTGAGCAGTTCTTC
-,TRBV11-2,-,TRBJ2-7,CASSLGGALYRSYEQYF,TGTGCCAGCAGCTTAGGCGGGGCGCTTTATCGGTCCTACGAGCAGTACTTC
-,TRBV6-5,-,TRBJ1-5,CASIPGWDNQPQHF,TGTGCCAGCATCCCAGGGTGGGACAATCAGCCCCAGCATTTT
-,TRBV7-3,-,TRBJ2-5,CASSPTGLETQYF,TGTGCCAGCAGCCCCACAGGGTTGGAGACCCAGTACTTC
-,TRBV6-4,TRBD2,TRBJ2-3,CASSALAGETDTQYF,TGTGCCAGCAGTGCACTAGCGGGAGAGACAGATACGCAGTATTTT
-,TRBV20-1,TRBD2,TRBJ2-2,CSASAGGPDTGELFF,TGCAGTGCTAGTGCGGGGGGGCCGGACACCGGGGAGCTGTTTTTT
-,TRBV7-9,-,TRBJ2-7,CASSLTTGMTYEQYF,TGTGCCAGCAGCTTAACTACAGGGATGACCTACGAGCAGTACTTC